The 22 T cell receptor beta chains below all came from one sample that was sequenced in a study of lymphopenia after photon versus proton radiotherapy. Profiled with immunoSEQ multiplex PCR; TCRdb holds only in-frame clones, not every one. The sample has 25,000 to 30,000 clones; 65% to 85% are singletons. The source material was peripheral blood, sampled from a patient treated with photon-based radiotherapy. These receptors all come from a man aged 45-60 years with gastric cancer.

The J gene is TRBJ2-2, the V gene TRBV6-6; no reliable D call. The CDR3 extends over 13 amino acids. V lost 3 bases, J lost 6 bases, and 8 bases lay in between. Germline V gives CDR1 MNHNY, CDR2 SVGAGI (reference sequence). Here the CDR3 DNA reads TGTGCCAGCAGTTATTATTCGTCCGGGGAGCTGTTTTTT. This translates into CASSYYSSGELFF.

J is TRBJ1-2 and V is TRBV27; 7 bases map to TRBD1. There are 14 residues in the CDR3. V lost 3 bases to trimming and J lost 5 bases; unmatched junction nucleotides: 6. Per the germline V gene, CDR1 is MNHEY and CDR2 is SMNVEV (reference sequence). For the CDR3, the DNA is TGTGCCAGCAGTTTTGGAGGGGGCAGGTATGGCTACACCTTC. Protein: CASSFGGGRYGYTF.

The CDR3 reads CASSRTAFGEQYV. As DNA, the CDR3 is TGTGCCAGCAGTCGGACAGCGTTCGGCGAGCAGTACGTC. V and J are TRBV2 and TRBJ2-7, with D perhaps matching TRBD1 (6 bases). From germline, CDR1 is SNHLY and CDR2 FYNNEI. The CDR3 sequence is 13 residues long. Trimming pared 5 bases from V and 6 bases from J, leaving 14 bases between.

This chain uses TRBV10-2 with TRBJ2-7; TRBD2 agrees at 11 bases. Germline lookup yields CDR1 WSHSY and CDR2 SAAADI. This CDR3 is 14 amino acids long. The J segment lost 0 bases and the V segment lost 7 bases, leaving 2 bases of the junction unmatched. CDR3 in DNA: TGCGCCAGCACACTAGCGGGGGCCTCCTACGAGCAGTACTTC. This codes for CASTLAGASYEQYF.

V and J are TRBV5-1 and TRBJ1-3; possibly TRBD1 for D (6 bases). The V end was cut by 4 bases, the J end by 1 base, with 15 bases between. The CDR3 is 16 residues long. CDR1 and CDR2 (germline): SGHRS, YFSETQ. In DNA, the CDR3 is TGCGCCAGCAGCAACACCCCCGGACAGTCTGGAAACACCATATATTTT. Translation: CASSNTPGQSGNTIYF.

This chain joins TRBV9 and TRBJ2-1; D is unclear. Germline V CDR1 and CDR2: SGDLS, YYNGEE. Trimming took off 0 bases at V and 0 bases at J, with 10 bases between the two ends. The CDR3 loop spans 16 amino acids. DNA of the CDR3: TGTGCCAGCAGCGTAGGAGGTGGTAGCTCCTACAATGAGCAGTTCTTC. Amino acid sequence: CASSVGGGSSYNEQFF. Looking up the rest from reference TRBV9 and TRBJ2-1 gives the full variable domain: DSGVTQTPKHLITATGQRVTLRCSPRSGDLSVYWYQQSLDQGLQFLIQYYNGEERAKGNILERFSAQQFPDLHSELNLSSLELGDSALYFCASSVGGGSSYNEQFFGPGTRLTVL.

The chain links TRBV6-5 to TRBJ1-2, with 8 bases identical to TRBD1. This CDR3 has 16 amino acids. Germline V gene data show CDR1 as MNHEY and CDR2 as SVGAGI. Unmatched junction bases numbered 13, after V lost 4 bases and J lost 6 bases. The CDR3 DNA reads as TGTGCCAGCAGTTTCGACAGGGGAGAGGGAAAAGATGGCTACACCTTC. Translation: CASSFDRGEGKDGYTF.

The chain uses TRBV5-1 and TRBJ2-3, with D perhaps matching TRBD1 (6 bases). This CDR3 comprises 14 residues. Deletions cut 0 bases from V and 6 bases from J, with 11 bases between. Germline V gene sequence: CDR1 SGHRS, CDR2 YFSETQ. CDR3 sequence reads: CASSLETGPDTQYF. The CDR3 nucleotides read TGCGCCAGCAGCTTGGAAACAGGGCCCGATACGCAGTATTTT.

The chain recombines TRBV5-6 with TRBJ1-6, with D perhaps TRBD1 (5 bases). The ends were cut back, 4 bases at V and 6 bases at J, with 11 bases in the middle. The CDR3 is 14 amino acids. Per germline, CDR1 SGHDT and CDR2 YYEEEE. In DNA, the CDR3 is TGTGCCAGCAGCCGGCGGGGGGGTAATTCACCCCTCCACTTT. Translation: CASSRRGGNSPLHF.

CDR3 nucleotides: TGTGCCAGCAGCGTTGACAGGGGCGGTTATACCGGGGAGCTGTTTTTT. Its protein is CASSVDRGGYTGELFF. The chain recombines TRBV9 with TRBJ2-2, with 8 bases aligning to TRBD1. Losses at the gene ends were 2 bases for V and 5 bases for J; bases not matched to a gene: 8. Looked up from germline, CDR1 is SGDLS and CDR2 is YYNGEE. CDR3 length: 16 residues.

CDR3 protein: CASSLVGNEAFF. In DNA form, the CDR3 reads TGTGCCAGCAGCTTAGTAGGAAACGAAGCTTTCTTT. This rearrangement joins TRBV7-9 to TRBJ1-1; D is unclear. The CDR3 length is 12 residues. Germline values: CDR1 SEHNR, CDR2 FQNEAQ (reference sequence). V dropped 1 base and J dropped 8 bases, with 8 bases sitting between them.

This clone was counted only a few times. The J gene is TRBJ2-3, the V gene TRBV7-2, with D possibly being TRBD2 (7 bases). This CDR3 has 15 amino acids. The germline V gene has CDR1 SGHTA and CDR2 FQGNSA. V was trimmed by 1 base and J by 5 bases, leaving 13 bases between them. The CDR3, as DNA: TGTGCCAGCAGCTTAGGAGGGGGGGGCGGAGATACGCAGTATTTT. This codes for CASSLGGGGGDTQYF.

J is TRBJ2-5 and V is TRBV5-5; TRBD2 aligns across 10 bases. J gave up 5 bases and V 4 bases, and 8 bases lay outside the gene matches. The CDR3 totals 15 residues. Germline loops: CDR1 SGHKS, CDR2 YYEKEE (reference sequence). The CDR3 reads CASSVPGLASETQYF. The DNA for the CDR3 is TGTGCCAGCAGCGTACCGGGACTAGCGAGCGAGACCCAGTACTTC.

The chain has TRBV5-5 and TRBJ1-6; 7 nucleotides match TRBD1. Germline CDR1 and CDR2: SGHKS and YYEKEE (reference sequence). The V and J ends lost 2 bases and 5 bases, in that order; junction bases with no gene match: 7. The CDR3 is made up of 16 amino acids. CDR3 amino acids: CASSFALGTDNSPLHF. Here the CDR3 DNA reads TGTGCCAGCAGCTTCGCGCTCGGGACAGATAATTCACCCCTCCACTTT.

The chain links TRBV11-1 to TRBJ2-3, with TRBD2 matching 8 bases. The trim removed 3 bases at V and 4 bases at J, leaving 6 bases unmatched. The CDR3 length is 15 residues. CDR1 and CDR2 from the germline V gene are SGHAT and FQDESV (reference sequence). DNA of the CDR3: TGTGCCAGCAGCTTTCTCTCGGGGGGGGCAGATACGCAGTATTTT. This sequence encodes CASSFLSGGADTQYF.

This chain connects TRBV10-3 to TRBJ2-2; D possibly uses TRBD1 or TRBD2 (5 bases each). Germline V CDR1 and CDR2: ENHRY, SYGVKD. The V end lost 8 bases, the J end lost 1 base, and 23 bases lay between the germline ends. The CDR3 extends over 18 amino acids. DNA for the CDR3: TGTGCCATCTTCATCTCTGGGGGTAACAGGCTGAACACCGGGGAGCTGTTTTTT. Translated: CAIFISGGNRLNTGELFF.

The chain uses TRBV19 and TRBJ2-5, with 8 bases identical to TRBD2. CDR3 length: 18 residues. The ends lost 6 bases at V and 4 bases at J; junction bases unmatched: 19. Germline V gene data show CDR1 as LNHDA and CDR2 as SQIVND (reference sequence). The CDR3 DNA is TGTGCCAGTAGGGGGCAGGCCGGCACGGGACTAGTTCGAGAGACCCAGTACTTC. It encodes CASRGQAGTGLVRETQYF.

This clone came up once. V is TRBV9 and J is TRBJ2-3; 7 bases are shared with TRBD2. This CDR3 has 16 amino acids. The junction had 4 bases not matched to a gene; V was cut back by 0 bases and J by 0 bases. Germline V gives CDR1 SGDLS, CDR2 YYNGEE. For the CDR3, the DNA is TGTGCCAGCAGCGTAGGGGGAGGGTTCAGCACAGATACGCAGTATTTT. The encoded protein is CASSVGGGFSTDTQYF.

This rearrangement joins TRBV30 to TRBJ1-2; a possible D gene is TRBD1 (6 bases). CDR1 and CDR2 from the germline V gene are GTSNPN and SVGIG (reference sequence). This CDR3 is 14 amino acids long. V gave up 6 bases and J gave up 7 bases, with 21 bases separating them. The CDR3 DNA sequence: TGTGCCTGTAAAAATGCCCAGGGGTTTAGTGGCTACACCTTC. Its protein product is CACKNAQGFSGYTF.

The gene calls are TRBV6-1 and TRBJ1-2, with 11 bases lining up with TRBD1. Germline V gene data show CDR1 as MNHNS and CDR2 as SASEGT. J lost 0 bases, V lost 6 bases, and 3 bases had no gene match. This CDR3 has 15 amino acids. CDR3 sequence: CASSGQGASNYGYTF. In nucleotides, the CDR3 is TGTGCCAGCAGCGGACAGGGGGCATCTAACTATGGCTACACCTTC.

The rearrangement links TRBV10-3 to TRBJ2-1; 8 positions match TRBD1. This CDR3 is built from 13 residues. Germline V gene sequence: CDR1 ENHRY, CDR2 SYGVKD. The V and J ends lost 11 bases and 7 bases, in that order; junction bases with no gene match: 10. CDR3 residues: CAVRDRFGNEQFF. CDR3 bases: TGTGCCGTCCGGGACAGGTTCGGTAATGAGCAGTTCTTC.

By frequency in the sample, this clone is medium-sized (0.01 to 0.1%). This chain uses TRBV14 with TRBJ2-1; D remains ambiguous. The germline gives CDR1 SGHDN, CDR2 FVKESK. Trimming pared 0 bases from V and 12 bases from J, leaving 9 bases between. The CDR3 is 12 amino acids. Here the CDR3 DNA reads TGTGCCAGCAGCCAAGATAGGGCCGGGCAGTTCTTC. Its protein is CASSQDRAGQFF.